This record looks at one T cell receptor (beta chain) sequence and its context. Sequencing used immunoSEQ multiplex PCR; TCRdb keeps in-frame clones, though not all of them. Among about 40,000 clones listed, approximately 94% were seen once. These data belong to a study of T cell changes during pregnancy in multiple sclerosis. The CDR3 contains 15 residues. Trimming removed 0 bases at V and 6 bases at J, with 14 bases between. The germline gives CDR1 LGHNA, CDR2 YSLEER. The chain combines TRBV4-3 with TRBJ1-2; D perhaps matches TRBD1 (6 bases). Here the sequenced sample was peripheral blood, taken in the third trimester of pregnancy. The clonotype comes from a female donor with multiple sclerosis, enrolled in a pregnancy study. The CDR3 reads CASSQEQGRTHGYTF. The DNA for the CDR3 is TGCGCCAGCAGCCAAGAGCAGGGGCGGACGCATGGCTACACCTTC.